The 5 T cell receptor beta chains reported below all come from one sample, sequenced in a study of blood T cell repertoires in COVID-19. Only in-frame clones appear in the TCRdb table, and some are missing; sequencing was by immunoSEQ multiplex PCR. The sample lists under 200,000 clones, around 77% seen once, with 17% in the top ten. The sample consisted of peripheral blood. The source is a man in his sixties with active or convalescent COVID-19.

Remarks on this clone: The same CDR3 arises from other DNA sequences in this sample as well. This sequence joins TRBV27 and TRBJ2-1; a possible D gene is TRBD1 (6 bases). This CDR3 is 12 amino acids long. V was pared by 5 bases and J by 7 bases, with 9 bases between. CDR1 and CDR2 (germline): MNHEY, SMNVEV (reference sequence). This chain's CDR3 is CASSTRGNEQFF. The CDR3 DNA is TGTGCCAGCAGTACAAGGGGGAATGAGCAGTTCTTC.

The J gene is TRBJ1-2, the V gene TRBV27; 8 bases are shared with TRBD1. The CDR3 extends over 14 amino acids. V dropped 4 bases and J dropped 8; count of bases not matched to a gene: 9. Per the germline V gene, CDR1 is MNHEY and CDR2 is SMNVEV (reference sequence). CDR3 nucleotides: TGTGCCAGCAGTTCTCCGACAGGGGCGGGCGGCTACACCTTC. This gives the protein CASSSPTGAGGYTF.

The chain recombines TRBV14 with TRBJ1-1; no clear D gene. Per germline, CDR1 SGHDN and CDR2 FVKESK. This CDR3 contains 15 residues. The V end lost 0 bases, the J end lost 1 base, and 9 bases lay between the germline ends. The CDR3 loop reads CASSQEFAGNTEAFF. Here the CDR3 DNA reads TGTGCCAGCAGCCAAGAATTTGCCGGGAACACTGAAGCTTTCTTT.

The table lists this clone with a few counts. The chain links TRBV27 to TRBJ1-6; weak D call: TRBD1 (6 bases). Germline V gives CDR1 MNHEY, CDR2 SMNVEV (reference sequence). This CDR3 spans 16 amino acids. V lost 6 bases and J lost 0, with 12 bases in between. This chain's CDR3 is CASSRTGFSYNSPLHF. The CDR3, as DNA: TGTGCCAGCAGCCGCACAGGGTTCTCCTATAATTCACCCCTCCACTTT.

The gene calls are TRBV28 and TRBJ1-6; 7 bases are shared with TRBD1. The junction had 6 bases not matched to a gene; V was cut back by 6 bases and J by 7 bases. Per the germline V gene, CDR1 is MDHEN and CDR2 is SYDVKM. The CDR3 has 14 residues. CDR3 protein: CASRTGPGNSPLHF. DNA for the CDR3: TGTGCCAGCAGGACAGGGCCGGGGAATTCACCCCTCCACTTT.